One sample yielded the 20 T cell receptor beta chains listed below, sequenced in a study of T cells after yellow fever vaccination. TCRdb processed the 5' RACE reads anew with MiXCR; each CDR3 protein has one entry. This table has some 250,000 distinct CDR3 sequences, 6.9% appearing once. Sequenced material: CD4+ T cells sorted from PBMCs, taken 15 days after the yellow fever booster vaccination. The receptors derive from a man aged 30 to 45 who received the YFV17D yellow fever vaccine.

The CDR3 region is CSGGTDTQYF. CDR3 DNA sequence: TGCAGCGGGGGGACAGATACGCAGTATTTT. This chain links TRBV29-1 with TRBJ2-3, with D perhaps given as TRBD1 or TRBD2 (5 bases each). CDR1 and CDR2 from the germline V gene are SQVTM and ANQGSEA. V gave up 7 bases and J gave up 3 bases, with 5 bases separating them. CDR3 length: 10 residues.

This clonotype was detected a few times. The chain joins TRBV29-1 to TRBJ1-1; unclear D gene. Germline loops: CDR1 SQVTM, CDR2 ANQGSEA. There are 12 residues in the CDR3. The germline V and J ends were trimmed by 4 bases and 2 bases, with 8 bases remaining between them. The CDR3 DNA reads TGCAGCGTTGGGACCTTTAACACTGAAGCTTTCTTT. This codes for CSVGTFNTEAFF.

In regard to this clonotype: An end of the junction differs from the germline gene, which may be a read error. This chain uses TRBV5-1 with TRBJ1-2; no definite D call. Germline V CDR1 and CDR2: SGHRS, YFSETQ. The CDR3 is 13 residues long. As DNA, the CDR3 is TGCGCCAGCAGACAGACCGCACCCTATGACTACACCTTC. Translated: CASRQTAPYDYTF.

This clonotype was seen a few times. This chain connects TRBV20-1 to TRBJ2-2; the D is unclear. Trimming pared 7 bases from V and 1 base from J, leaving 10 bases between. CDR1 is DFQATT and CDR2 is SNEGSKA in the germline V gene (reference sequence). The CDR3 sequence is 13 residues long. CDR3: CSVQRQNTGELFF. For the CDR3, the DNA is TGCAGTGTCCAGCGCCAGAACACCGGGGAGCTGTTTTTT.

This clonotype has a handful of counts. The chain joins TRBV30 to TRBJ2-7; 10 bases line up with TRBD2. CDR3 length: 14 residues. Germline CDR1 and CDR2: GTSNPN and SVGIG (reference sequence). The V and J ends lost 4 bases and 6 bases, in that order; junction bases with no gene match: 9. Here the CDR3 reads CAWTSLAGVIEQYF. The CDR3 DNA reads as TGTGCCTGGACCTCCCTAGCGGGAGTAATCGAGCAGTACTTC. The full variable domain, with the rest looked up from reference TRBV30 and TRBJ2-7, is SQTIHQWPATLVQPVGSPLSLECTVEGTSNPNLYWYRQAAGRGLQLLFYSVGIGQISSEVPQNLSASRPQDRQFILSSKKLLLSDSGFYLCAWTSLAGVIEQYFGPGTRLTVT.

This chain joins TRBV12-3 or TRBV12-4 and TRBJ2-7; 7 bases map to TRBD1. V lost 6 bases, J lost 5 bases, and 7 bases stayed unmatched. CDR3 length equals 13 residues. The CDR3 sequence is CASRLTGFHEQYF. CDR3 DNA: TGTGCCAGCAGGTTGACAGGGTTCCACGAGCAGTACTTC.

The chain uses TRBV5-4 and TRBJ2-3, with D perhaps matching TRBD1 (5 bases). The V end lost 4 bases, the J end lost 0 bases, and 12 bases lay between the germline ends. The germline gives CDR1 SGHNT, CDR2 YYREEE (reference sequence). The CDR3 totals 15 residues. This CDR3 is CASSPDGASTDTQYF. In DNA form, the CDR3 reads TGTGCCAGCAGCCCGGATGGGGCTAGCACAGATACGCAGTATTTT.

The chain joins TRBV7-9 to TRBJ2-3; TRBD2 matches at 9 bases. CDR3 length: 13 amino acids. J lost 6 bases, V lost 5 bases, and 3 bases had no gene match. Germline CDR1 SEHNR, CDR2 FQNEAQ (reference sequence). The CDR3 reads CASSRAGGDTQYF. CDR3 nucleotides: TGTGCCAGCAGCCGAGCGGGGGGTGATACGCAGTATTTT.

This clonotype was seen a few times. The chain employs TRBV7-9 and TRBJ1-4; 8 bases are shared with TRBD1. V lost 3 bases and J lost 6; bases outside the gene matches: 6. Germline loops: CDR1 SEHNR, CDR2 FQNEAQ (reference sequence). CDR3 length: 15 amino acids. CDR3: CASSLSGTGHEKLFF. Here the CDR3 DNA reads TGTGCCAGCAGCTTGTCGGGGACAGGTCATGAAAAACTGTTTTTT.

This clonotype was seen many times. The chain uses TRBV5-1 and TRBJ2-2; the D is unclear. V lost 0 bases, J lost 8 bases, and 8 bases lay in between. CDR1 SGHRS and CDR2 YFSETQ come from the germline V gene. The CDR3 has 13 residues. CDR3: CASSLAGVGELFF. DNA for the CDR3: TGCGCCAGCAGCTTGGCCGGCGTGGGGGAGCTGTTTTTT.

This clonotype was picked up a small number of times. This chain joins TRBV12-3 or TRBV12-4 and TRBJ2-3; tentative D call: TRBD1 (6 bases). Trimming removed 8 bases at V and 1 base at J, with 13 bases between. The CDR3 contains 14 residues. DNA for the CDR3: TGTGCCAGCGGCCCTGGGGGCGGCACAGATACGCAGTATTTT. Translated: CASGPGGGTDTQYF.

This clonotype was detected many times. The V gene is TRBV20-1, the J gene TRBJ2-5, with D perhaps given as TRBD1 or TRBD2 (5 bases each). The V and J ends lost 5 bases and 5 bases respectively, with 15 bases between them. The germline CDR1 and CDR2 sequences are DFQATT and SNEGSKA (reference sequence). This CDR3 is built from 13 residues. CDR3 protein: CSARDGLGETQYF. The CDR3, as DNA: TGCAGTGCTCGGGACGGCCTTGGGGAGACCCAGTACTTC.

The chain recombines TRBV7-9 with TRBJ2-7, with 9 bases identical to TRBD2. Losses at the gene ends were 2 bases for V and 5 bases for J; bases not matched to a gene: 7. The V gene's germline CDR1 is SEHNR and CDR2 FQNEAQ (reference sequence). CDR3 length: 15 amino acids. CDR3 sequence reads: CASSLLSGRSHEQYF. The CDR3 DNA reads TGTGCCAGCAGCTTATTGAGCGGGAGGTCCCACGAGCAGTACTTC.

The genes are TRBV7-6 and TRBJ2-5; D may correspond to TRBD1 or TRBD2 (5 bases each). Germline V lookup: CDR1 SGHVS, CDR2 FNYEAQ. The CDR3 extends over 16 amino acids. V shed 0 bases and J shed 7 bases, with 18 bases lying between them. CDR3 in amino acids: CASSLALRDLFGTQYF. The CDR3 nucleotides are TGTGCCAGCAGCTTAGCGCTCAGGGACCTTTTCGGGACCCAGTACTTC.

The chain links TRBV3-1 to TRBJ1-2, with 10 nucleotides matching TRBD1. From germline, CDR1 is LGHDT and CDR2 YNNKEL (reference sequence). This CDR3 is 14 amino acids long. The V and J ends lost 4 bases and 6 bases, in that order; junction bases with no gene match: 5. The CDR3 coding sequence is TGTGCCAGCAGCCTCCGGGACAGGGGAGATGGCTACACCTTC. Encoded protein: CASSLRDRGDGYTF.

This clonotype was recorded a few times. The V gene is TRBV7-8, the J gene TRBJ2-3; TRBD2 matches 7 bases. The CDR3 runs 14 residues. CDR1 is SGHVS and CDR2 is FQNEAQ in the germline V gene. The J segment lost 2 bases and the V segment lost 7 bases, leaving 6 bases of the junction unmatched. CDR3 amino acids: CASNRLAVTDTQYF. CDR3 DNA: TGTGCCAGCAACCGACTAGCAGTCACAGATACGCAGTATTTT.

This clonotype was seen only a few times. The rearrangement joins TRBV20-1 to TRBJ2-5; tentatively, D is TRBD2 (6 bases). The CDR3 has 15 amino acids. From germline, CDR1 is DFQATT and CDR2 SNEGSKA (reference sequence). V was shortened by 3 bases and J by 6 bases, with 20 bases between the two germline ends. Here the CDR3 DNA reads TGCAGTGCTAGGGGTAGCGGAATCAGGGAGAAGACCCAGTACTTC. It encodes CSARGSGIREKTQYF.

The CDR3: CASSPGHPGELFF. The DNA for the CDR3 is TGTGCCAGCAGCCCTGGGCACCCCGGGGAGCTGTTTTTT. The chain carries TRBV5-8 and TRBJ2-2; D is ambiguous. V dropped 4 bases and J dropped 6 bases, with 10 bases sitting between them. The CDR3 runs 13 residues. Germline loops: CDR1 SGHTS, CDR2 YDEGEE.

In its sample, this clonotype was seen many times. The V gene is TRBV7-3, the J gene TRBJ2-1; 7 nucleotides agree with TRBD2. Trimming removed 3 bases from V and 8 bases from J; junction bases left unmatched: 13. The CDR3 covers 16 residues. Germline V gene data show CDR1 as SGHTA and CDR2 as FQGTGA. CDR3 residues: CASSLGGGGLPDEQFF. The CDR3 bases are TGTGCCAGCAGCTTGGGCGGGGGAGGCCTCCCCGATGAGCAGTTCTTC.

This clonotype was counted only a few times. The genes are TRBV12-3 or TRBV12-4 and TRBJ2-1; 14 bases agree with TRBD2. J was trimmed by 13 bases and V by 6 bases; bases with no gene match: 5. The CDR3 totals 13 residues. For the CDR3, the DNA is TGTGCCAGCAGGCTAGGGACTAGCGGGAGTCAGTTCTTC. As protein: CASRLGTSGSQFF.